Following are 14 T cell receptor beta chains from one sample sequenced in a study of T cells in Graves' hyperthyroidism and ophthalmopathy. TCR beta CDR3 sequences were amplified from RNA transcripts. TCR CDR3 underwent first-round RT-PCR with the HTBI primer set. TCRdb passed the multiplex PCR reads through MiXCR, listing each CDR3 protein once. The sample includes over 250,000 distinct CDR3 sequences, over 15% of them seen just once. Sequencing was done on a sample of blood. The origin of the receptors is a woman aged 60-70 years with Graves' ophthalmopathy.

The rearrangement uses TRBV25-1 and TRBJ2-7; 8 bases line up with TRBD1. The germline gives CDR1 MGHDK, CDR2 SYGVNS. The CDR3 has 12 amino acids. V shed 4 bases, J shed 5 bases, and the junction held 1 base outside the gene matches. The CDR3 region has the DNA TGTGCCAGCAGTGGGACAGGGAACGAGCAGTACTTC. This gives the protein CASSGTGNEQYF.

This clonotype was found many times. V and J are TRBV20-1 and TRBJ2-3; 7 positions agree with TRBD2. J gave up 1 base and V 1 base, and 5 bases lay outside the gene matches. Looked up from germline, CDR1 is DFQATT and CDR2 is SNEGSKA (reference sequence). This CDR3 has 15 residues. The CDR3: CSARGHLAGTDTQYF. The CDR3 nucleotides read TGCAGTGCTAGAGGTCATCTAGCGGGCACAGATACGCAGTATTTT.

With regard to this clonotype: This could be a read error, since a much larger clone is one nucleotide away. The chain couples TRBV5-1 to TRBJ2-7; 7 nucleotides align to TRBD2. The CDR3 has 15 residues. Looked up from germline, CDR1 is SGHRS and CDR2 is YFSETQ. In DNA form, the CDR3 reads TGCGCCAGCAGCTTCCGGGCGGGAGCCCTCTACGAGCGGTACTTC. Translating gives CASSFRAGALYERYF.

This clonotype was seen a few times. The chain uses TRBV5-1 and TRBJ2-1; 9 nucleotides align to TRBD2. This CDR3 is 16 amino acids long. The germline V gene has CDR1 SGHRS and CDR2 YFSETQ. With 1 base clipped from V and 7 bases from J, the junction kept 9 bases outside the gene matches. The CDR3 DNA is TGCGCCAGCAGCTTGCTGGCGGGGGGGGTTAGGAATGAGCAGTTCTTC. This encodes CASSLLAGGVRNEQFF.

The V gene is TRBV3-1, the J gene TRBJ2-1; 11 nucleotides agree with TRBD2. The CDR3 runs to 15 residues. The germline V gene has CDR1 LGHDT and CDR2 YNNKEL (reference sequence). With V trimmed by 5 bases and J by 4 bases, 4 bases remained unmatched. CDR3 bases: TGTGCCAGCAGCGGGCCTAGCGGGAGGTACAATGAGCAGTTCTTC. Translated, it gives CASSGPSGRYNEQFF.

This clonotype was counted only a few times. J is TRBJ1-6 and V is TRBV6-1; D is unclear. The CDR3 loop spans 16 amino acids. Germline loops: CDR1 MNHNS, CDR2 SASEGT. V lost 3 bases and J lost 11, with 20 bases in between. The CDR3: CASSDLVIYGFAPLHF. In DNA, the CDR3 is TGTGCCAGCAGTGACCTCGTTATTTACGGGTTTGCACCCCTCCACTTT.

This clonotype appeared many times. The genes are TRBV28 and TRBJ2-1; the D is unclear. The germline V gene has CDR1 MDHEN and CDR2 SYDVKM. V was shortened by 6 bases and J by 4 bases, with 13 bases between the two germline ends. This CDR3 is 14 amino acids long. The DNA for the CDR3 is TGTGCCAGCAGCAGGATATACTTGTACAATGAGCAGTTCTTC. Residues: CASSRIYLYNEQFF.

In this sample, this clonotype turned up many times. The chain couples TRBV6-1 to TRBJ1-5, with no clear D. This CDR3 is 13 amino acids long. The V gene's germline CDR1 is MNHNS and CDR2 SASEGT. The chain's CDR3 is CATGLYSNQPQHF. The CDR3 nucleotides read TGTGCTACGGGGTTGTATAGCAATCAGCCCCAGCATTTT.

This clonotype was counted at least ten times. V gene TRBV28 combines with J gene TRBJ2-7; 8 bases are shared with TRBD1. This CDR3 spans 14 amino acids. V trimming: 1 base; J trimming: 6 bases; junction bases outside the gene matches: 5. Germline assignment: CDR1 MDHEN and CDR2 SYDVKM. CDR3 in DNA: TGTGCCAGCAGTTTATCTCGGACAGGGTCCGAGCAGTACTTC. This sequence encodes CASSLSRTGSEQYF.

The chain links TRBV7-6 to TRBJ2-7, with 16 bases fitting TRBD2. The CDR3 runs to 17 residues. CDR1 is SGHVS, CDR2 FNYEAQ, per germline. Trimming cost V 5 bases and J 2 bases; bases outside gene matches: 6. CDR3 residues: CASSTGTSGRAPYEQYF. The CDR3 DNA sequence: TGTGCCAGCAGCACCGGGACTAGCGGGAGGGCCCCCTACGAGCAGTACTTC. The whole variable domain, filled in from reference TRBV7-6 and TRBJ2-7, reads GAGVSQSPRYKVTKRGQDVALRCDPISGHVSLYWYRQALGQGPEFLTYFNYEAQQDKSGLPNDRFSAERPEGSISTLTIQRTEQRDSAMYRCASSTGTSGRAPYEQYFGPGTRLTVT.

The table lists this clonotype with many counts. The chain links TRBV20-1 to TRBJ2-3; 15 positions match TRBD2. The length of the CDR3 is 17 residues. Germline V gene sequence: CDR1 DFQATT, CDR2 SNEGSKA (reference sequence). V trimming: 3 bases; J trimming: 0 bases; junction bases outside the gene matches: 4. The CDR3 spells CSASGLAGGSSTDTQYF. CDR3 DNA: TGCAGTGCTAGCGGACTAGCGGGAGGGTCTAGCACAGATACGCAGTATTTT.

The V and J genes are TRBV20-1 and TRBJ2-7; 9 nucleotides match TRBD1. Germline CDR1 is DFQATT and CDR2 is SNEGSKA (reference sequence). The V segment lost 6 bases and the J segment 1 base; nucleotides outside the gene matches: 4. This CDR3 is built from 13 residues. CDR3 amino acids: CSARTGVSYEQYF. The CDR3 DNA reads as TGCAGTGCACGGACAGGGGTTTCCTACGAGCAGTACTTC.

V gene TRBV20-1 combines with J gene TRBJ2-3; a weak D match, TRBD2 (5 bases). V lost 5 bases, J lost 0 bases, and 12 bases lay in between. Germline V gives CDR1 DFQATT, CDR2 SNEGSKA (reference sequence). This CDR3 is 14 amino acids long. In nucleotides, the CDR3 is TGCAGTGCTCAAGGACTCACAAGCACAGATACGCAGTATTTT. It encodes CSAQGLTSTDTQYF.

This clonotype was found a few times. The chain uses TRBV6-2 or TRBV6-3 and TRBJ2-1; D uncertain. The V end was cut by 2 bases, the J end by 0 bases, with 8 bases between. Germline CDR1 and CDR2: MNHEY and SVGEGT. The CDR3 is made up of 15 amino acids. For the CDR3, the DNA is TGTGCCAGCAGTTACAATTGGGACTCCTACAATGAGCAGTTCTTC. Its translation is CASSYNWDSYNEQFF.